This T cell receptor (beta chain) was identified during a study of OX40 agonist ivuxolimab in advanced cancers. Across the whole study: Patients treated during dose escalation were battling hepatocellular carcinoma, melanoma, renal cell or head and neck cancer.

Notes on the study in general: In the expanded peripheral T cells, antigen specificity was never determined.

The data were produced by immunoSEQ multiplex PCR, yet TCRdb's version contains in-frame clones alone and is incomplete. The table includes 69,000 or so clones, roughly 85% detected once. A word on this clone: Its antigen remains unidentified.

This material consisted of CD4+ or CD8+ T cells sorted from blood, taken in a trial of the OX40 agonist ivuxolimab. This TCR was recovered from an adult with an advanced solid tumor such as melanoma, head and neck, liver or kidney cancer.

DNA of the CDR3: TGTGCCAGCAGCCCTACTTGGACCGCCGGCTACACCTTC. Translation: CASSPTWTAGYTF. V is TRBV11-3 and J is TRBJ1-2; D gene unclear. Germline V gene sequence: CDR1 SGHNT, CDR2 YENEEA. This CDR3 has 13 amino acids. Trimming removed 5 bases from V and 8 bases from J, with 15 bases in between.